Listed below are T cell receptor beta chains from one sample, sequenced in a study of a mutant IDH1 vaccine in newly diagnosed glioma. These receptors are not linked to any known antigen. Here immunoSEQ multiplex PCR was the method, and the copy in TCRdb shows in-frame clones only, minus some. The sample holds roughly 34,000 clones, approximately 84% seen once. The source was PBMCs, collected from a glioma patient whose treatment included an IDH1 peptide vaccine. The receptor set was obtained from a man aged 25 to 40 with glioma. The CDR3 runs from the conserved cysteine through the conserved F or W. Each record gives: V gene, clone size, D gene, J gene, CDR3 protein, CDR3 DNA. The D gene is left open where the match is weak. A clone size is listed for some rows: how often the clone was seen (once, few, many), or a class if it is expanded.

>TRBV7-8|-|TRBD2|TRBJ2-1
CASSLMQASGLLSYNEQFF
TGTGCCAGCAGCTTAATGCAGGCTAGCGGGTTACTTTCCTACAATGAGCAGTTCTTC
>TRBV7-2|-|TRBD1|TRBJ2-1
CASSSGQGDYLNNEQFF
TGTGCCAGCAGTTCCGGACAGGGGGACTACCTTAACAATGAGCAGTTCTTC
>TRBV5-1|-|-|TRBJ2-1
CASSLAADSDNEQFF
TGCGCCAGCAGCTTGGCCGCAGACAGCGACAATGAGCAGTTCTTC
>TRBV28|-|-|TRBJ2-7
CASSSPHEQYF
TGTGCCAGCAGTTCCCCCCACGAGCAGTACTTC
>TRBV9|-|-|TRBJ2-1
CASSVDPYNEQFF
TGTGCCAGCAGCGTAGACCCCTACAATGAGCAGTTCTTC
>TRBV30|-|-|TRBJ2-5
CAWSVRPSGYQETQYF
TGTGCCTGGAGTGTACGACCCTCCGGGTACCAAGAGACCCAGTACTTC
>TRBV6-1|-|-|TRBJ1-2
CASSEVGDYGYTF
TGTGCCAGCAGTGAAGTAGGTGACTATGGCTACACCTTC
>TRBV6-1|few|TRBD1|TRBJ2-7
CASTDRGSYEQYF
TGTGCCAGCACCGACAGGGGCTCCTACGAGCAGTACTTC
>TRBV9|-|-|TRBJ2-7
CASSVGLASYEQYF
TGTGCCAGCAGCGTAGGTTTGGCCTCCTACGAGCAGTACTTC
>TRBV19|-|TRBD1|TRBJ1-1
CASSVTGEDFDTEAFF
TGTGCCAGTAGTGTGACAGGGGAGGATTTTGACACTGAAGCTTTCTTT
>TRBV10-3|-|TRBD1|TRBJ1-1
CAIKDRGLFEAFF
TGTGCCATCAAGGACAGGGGGCTTTTTGAAGCTTTCTTT
>TRBV2|-|-|TRBJ1-1
CASSVSGFLEAFF
TGTGCCAGCAGTGTGTCCGGGTTCCTTGAAGCTTTCTTT
>TRBV2|-|TRBD1|TRBJ2-2
CASRDRAGTGELFF
TGTGCCAGCAGAGACAGGGCAGGGACCGGGGAGCTGTTTTTT
>TRBV5-1|-|-|TRBJ2-7
CASSLGLATEQYF
TGCGCCAGCAGCTTAGGGTTAGCGACCGAGCAGTACTTC
>TRBV5-5|-|TRBD2|TRBJ2-1
CASSRFFSGGEVDEQFF
TGTGCCAGCAGCCGCTTTTTTAGCGGGGGAGAAGTAGATGAGCAGTTCTTC
>TRBV2|once|-|TRBJ2-5
CASSEGQGALMTQYF
TGTGCCAGCAGTGAAGGGCAGGGTGCCCTCATGACCCAGTACTTC
>TRBV7-9|-|-|TRBJ2-2
CASRGGVDTGELFF
TGTGCCAGTAGAGGGGGAGTAGACACCGGGGAGCTGTTTTTT
>TRBV2|-|TRBD1|TRBJ1-3
CASIRDSTGNTIYF
TGTGCCAGCATCCGGGACAGCACTGGAAACACCATATATTTT
>TRBV4-1|-|-|TRBJ2-7
CASSQGQGVSYEQYF
TGCGCCAGCAGCCAAGGCCAGGGCGTCTCCTACGAGCAGTACTTC
>TRBV9|-|-|TRBJ1-3
CASSVAPGGDSGNTIYF
TGTGCCAGCAGCGTAGCTCCGGGAGGGGACTCTGGAAACACCATATATTTT
>TRBV11-2|-|TRBD1|TRBJ2-3
CASSLGFSGTGTDTQYF
TGTGCCAGCAGCTTAGGATTTTCCGGGACAGGGACAGATACGCAGTATTTT
>TRBV6-4|-|TRBD2|TRBJ2-5
CASSYLLAGEGETQYF
TGTGCCAGCAGTTATTTGTTAGCGGGAGAGGGTGAGACCCAGTACTTC
>TRBV10-1|few|-|TRBJ1-2
CASTKHRRGPDYGYTF
TGCGCCAGCACCAAACACCGACGGGGACCGGACTATGGCTACACCTTC
>TRBV20-1|-|-|TRBJ2-3
CSAGRLNTQYF
TGCAGTGCTGGTAGACTTAATACGCAGTATTTT
>TRBV5-6|-|-|TRBJ1-6
CASSLWAGYNSPLHF
TGTGCCAGCAGCTTGTGGGCAGGGTATAATTCACCCCTCCACTTT
>TRBV13|-|-|TRBJ1-1
CASSLRTVFTEAFF
TGTGCCAGCAGCCTGAGGACAGTGTTCACTGAAGCTTTCTTT
>TRBV10-3|-|-|TRBJ1-5
CAISGNSNQPQHF
TGTGCCATCAGCGGTAATAGCAATCAGCCCCAGCATTTT
>TRBV7-9|-|-|TRBJ2-2
CASSNTRSHTGELFF
TGTGCCAGCAGCAATACACGATCCCACACCGGGGAGCTGTTTTTT
>TRBV9|-|-|TRBJ2-3
CASNLINPTDTQYF
TGTGCCAGCAACCTGATTAATCCCACAGATACGCAGTATTTT
>TRBV5-1|-|-|TRBJ1-1
CASSSHNLGMNTEAFF
TGCGCCAGCAGCTCCCACAACTTAGGCATGAACACTGAAGCTTTCTTT
>TRBV4-3|-|TRBD2|TRBJ2-3
CASSLRLAGGTDTQYF
TGCGCCAGCAGCCTACGACTAGCGGGGGGCACAGATACGCAGTATTTT
>TRBV29-1|-|TRBD2|TRBJ2-3
CSVVIAGGPDTQYF
TGCAGCGTTGTAATAGCGGGGGGGCCAGATACGCAGTATTTT
>TRBV5-1|-|-|TRBJ2-7
CASSLALQGGEQYF
TGCGCCAGCAGCTTGGCCTTGCAGGGGGGAGAGCAGTACTTC
>TRBV11-2|-|TRBD1|TRBJ2-2
CASSLGTANTGELFF
TGTGCCAGCAGCTTGGGGACAGCGAACACCGGGGAGCTGTTTTTT
>TRBV4-1|-|TRBD1|TRBJ1-1
CASSPTGWNTEAFF
TGCGCCAGCAGCCCGACAGGGTGGAACACTGAAGCTTTCTTT
>TRBV10-3|-|-|TRBJ1-4
CAISESGGVDQKLFF
TGTGCCATCAGTGAGTCAGGGGGAGTTGATCAAAAACTGTTTTTT
>TRBV7-9|-|-|TRBJ2-7
CASSLQGYEQYF
TGTGCCAGCAGTTTACAGGGATACGAGCAGTACTTC
>TRBV4-1|-|-|TRBJ1-5
CASSRPGPNQPQHF
TGCGCCAGCAGCCGCCCGGGGCCCAATCAGCCCCAGCATTTT
>TRBV5-4|-|-|TRBJ2-1
CASSPGGTASYNEQFF
TGTGCCAGCAGCCCTGGAGGGACAGCTTCCTACAATGAGCAGTTCTTC
>TRBV4-2|-|TRBD2|TRBJ2-7
CASSQVSSGRTYEQYF
TGTGCCAGCAGCCAAGTATCTAGCGGTCGAACCTACGAGCAGTACTTC
>TRBV28|-|-|TRBJ1-2
CASSRRGVSNYGYTF
TGTGCCAGCAGTAGGAGGGGAGTCTCTAACTATGGCTACACCTTC
>TRBV4-3|-|-|TRBJ1-5
CASSQDWYSNQPQHF
TGCGCCAGCAGCCAAGATTGGTATAGCAATCAGCCCCAGCATTTT
>TRBV19|-|TRBD1|TRBJ1-1
CASSIPGEGAMNTEAFF
TGTGCCAGTAGTATACCCGGTGAGGGGGCGATGAACACTGAAGCTTTCTTT
>TRBV30|-|-|TRBJ2-7
CAWSSGGPSSYEQYF
TGTGCCTGGAGTAGTGGCGGGCCAAGTTCCTACGAGCAGTACTTC
>TRBV5-8|-|-|TRBJ2-7
CASTTTGARPYEQYF
TGTGCCAGCACGACAACGGGGGCACGTCCCTACGAGCAGTACTTC
>TRBV7-2|-|-|TRBJ1-1
CASSWGRSKTEAFF
TGTGCCAGCAGCTGGGGGAGGTCGAAGACTGAAGCTTTCTTT
>TRBV25-1|-|-|TRBJ1-4
CASSGGGGNEKLFF
TGTGCCAGCAGTGGGGGAGGGGGTAATGAAAAACTGTTTTTT
>TRBV9|-|-|TRBJ2-3
CASSVDGGSTDTQYF
TGTGCCAGCAGCGTAGATGGCGGTAGCACAGATACGCAGTATTTT
>TRBV7-3|-|TRBD2|TRBJ2-1
CASSGGLAQYNEQFF
TGTGCCAGCAGCGGGGGACTAGCGCAATACAATGAGCAGTTCTTC
>TRBV25-1|-|TRBD2|TRBJ2-3
CASRRGTSGGVTDTQYF
TGTGCCAGCAGGAGAGGGACTAGCGGGGGGGTCACAGATACGCAGTATTTT
>TRBV11-2|-|TRBD2|TRBJ2-7
CASSRNRRGGTVYEQYF
TGTGCCAGCAGCCGGAACCGCCGGGGGGGAACCGTCTACGAGCAGTACTTC
>TRBV7-6|-|-|TRBJ1-1
CASSFSARGYTEAFF
TGTGCCAGCAGCTTTTCAGCGAGGGGTTACACTGAAGCTTTCTTT
>TRBV7-8|-|TRBD1|TRBJ1-5
CASSFGTVYSNQPQHF
TGTGCCAGCAGCTTCGGGACAGTCTATAGCAATCAGCCCCAGCATTTT
>TRBV15|-|TRBD1|TRBJ1-5
CATSRVTTGAQPQHF
TGTGCCACCAGCAGAGTAACGACAGGGGCCCAGCCCCAGCATTTT
>TRBV4-3|-|TRBD1|TRBJ1-4
CASSQDFPPGQGATNEKLFF
TGCGCCAGCAGCCAAGATTTCCCCCCCGGACAGGGTGCAACTAATGAAAAACTGTTTTTT